These 2 T cell receptor beta chains share one sample of origin, sequenced in a study of cytotoxic CD8 clonotypes in ibrutinib-treated CLL. Generated by immunoSEQ multiplex PCR, the TCRdb table keeps only in-frame clones and is missing some. Among nearly 50,000 clones, roughly 63% were seen once, and the ten largest hold around 30%. The sequencing used PBMCs, collected after 24 months of ibrutinib treatment. The receptors here all came from a human donor with chronic lymphocytic leukemia.

The chain links TRBV5-6 to TRBJ1-5; D perhaps matches TRBD1 (6 bases). The V gene's germline CDR1 is SGHDT and CDR2 YYEEEE. The CDR3 sequence is 15 residues long. V was clipped by 2 bases and J by 2 bases, with 11 bases between them. Here the CDR3 DNA reads TGTGCCAGCAGCTTCCTGGACAGAGGCAATCAGCCCCAGCATTTT. Its translation is CASSFLDRGNQPQHF.

The rearrangement links TRBV6-1 to TRBJ1-5; D unclear. The CDR3 spans 13 residues. Trimming cost V 7 bases and J 4 bases, with 11 bases left between them. The germline V gene encodes CDR1 MNHNS and CDR2 SASEGT. The CDR3 bases are TGTGCCAGCACCCTACTCCGGAATCAGCCCCAGCATTTT. Translating gives CASTLLRNQPQHF.